The 8 T cell receptor beta chains below were found in one sample sequenced in a study of blood T cell repertoires in COVID-19 (dated by TCRdb to the early 2020s). Preparation of the library involved the immunoSEQ multiplex PCR assay. TCRdb obtained this table from immuneACCESS and retained in-frame rearrangements with V and J assigned. These tables miss some clones; where compared with another copy, unresolved V genes account for less than half of the shortfall, and the remainder is unexplained. The sample table lists roughly 200,000 clones, around 83% of them with a count of one. Roughly 8.6% of the sample goes to the ten largest clones. The sequenced material came from peripheral blood. Receptors were obtained from a man aged 40-49 years with active or convalescent COVID-19.

The chain employs TRBV24-1 and TRBJ2-5; 7 bases map to TRBD1. The germline gives CDR1 KGHDR, CDR2 SFDVKD. This CDR3 has 15 residues. V lost 7 bases and J lost 1; bases outside the gene matches: 8. The CDR3 spells CATSRTDRFQETQYF. The CDR3 bases are TGTGCCACCAGCCGAACGGACAGGTTCCAAGAGACCCAGTACTTC.

The chain is built from TRBV14 and TRBJ2-5; 8 nucleotides align to TRBD1. The trim removed 4 bases at V and 5 bases at J, leaving 9 bases unmatched. CDR1 and CDR2 (germline): SGHDN, FVKESK. CDR3 length: 15 residues. The CDR3 sequence: CASSRRRTGRETQYF. In DNA, the CDR3 is TGTGCCAGCAGCCGCCGTAGGACAGGGAGGGAGACCCAGTACTTC.

The chain uses TRBV19 and TRBJ2-1, with a possible D match to TRBD1 (5 bases). V lost 2 bases and J 9 bases, leaving 17 bases between the germline ends. This CDR3 has 15 amino acids. From germline, CDR1 is LNHDA and CDR2 SQIVND (reference sequence). Here the CDR3 reads CASSITVGASGEQFF. The DNA of the CDR3 is TGTGCCAGTAGTATAACTGTTGGGGCTAGTGGTGAGCAGTTCTTC.

The chain couples TRBV19 to TRBJ1-1, with D perhaps matching TRBD1 (6 bases). Germline loops: CDR1 LNHDA, CDR2 SQIVND (reference sequence). This CDR3 region has 14 residues. V was pared by 4 bases and J by 8 bases, with 17 bases between. This CDR3 reads CASSRAPAQGEAFF. CDR3 sequence (DNA): TGTGCCAGTAGTAGAGCCCCCGCACAGGGAGAAGCTTTCTTT. Supplemented by reference TRBV19 and TRBJ1-1, the full variable domain reads DGGITQSPKYLFRKEGQNVTLSCEQNLNHDAMYWYRQDPGQGLRLIYYSQIVNDFQKGDIAEGYSVSREKKESFPLTVTSAQKNPTAFYLCASSRAPAQGEAFFGQGTRLTVV.

The V and J genes are TRBV28 and TRBJ1-5; TRBD1 matches at 7 bases. Unmatched junction bases numbered 5, after V lost 4 bases and J lost 2 bases. CDR3 length: 15 residues. Per the germline V gene, CDR1 is MDHEN and CDR2 is SYDVKM. The chain's CDR3 is CASSSQGVGNQPQHF. Here the CDR3 DNA reads TGTGCCAGCAGTTCCCAGGGGGTGGGCAATCAGCCCCAGCATTTT. Looking up the rest from reference TRBV28 and TRBJ1-5 gives the full variable domain: DVKVTQSSRYLVKRTGEKVFLECVQDMDHENMFWYRQDPGLGLRLIYFSYDVKMKEKGDIPEGYSVSREKKERFSLILESASTNQTSMYLCASSSQGVGNQPQHFGDGTRLSIL.

The chain recombines TRBV7-2 with TRBJ1-5; the D is unclear. CDR1 and CDR2 from the germline V gene are SGHTA and FQGNSA. The CDR3 extends over 13 amino acids. The V end was cut by 5 bases, the J end by 5 bases, with 10 bases between. CDR3 amino acids: CASSPLGDQPQHF. The DNA for the CDR3 is TGTGCCAGCAGCCCCCTAGGTGATCAGCCCCAGCATTTT.

The chain employs TRBV6-1 and TRBJ2-3; no clear D gene. CDR1 and CDR2 (germline): MNHNS, SASEGT. This CDR3 has 13 amino acids. Trimming took 2 bases from V and 6 from J, leaving 9 bases between them. CDR3 DNA: TGTGCCAGCAGTGAAACAGTAAGGGATACGCAGTATTTT. Protein sequence: CASSETVRDTQYF.

The chain couples TRBV7-9 to TRBJ2-2; D possibly corresponds to TRBD1 (5 bases). The germline V gene has CDR1 SEHNR and CDR2 FQNEAQ (reference sequence). The CDR3 is 14 residues long. V dropped 5 bases and J dropped 6 bases, with 13 bases sitting between them. The DNA of the CDR3 is TGTGCCAGCAGCCTCATGTCAGGGTCCGGGGAGCTGTTTTTT. Translation: CASSLMSGSGELFF.